This TCR beta chain was recovered during a study of blood T cell repertoires in COVID-19. Sequencing used immunoSEQ multiplex PCR; TCRdb keeps in-frame clones, though not all of them. Of a few hundred thousand clones listed, approximately 80% were seen once; the top ten hold less than 8%. This CDR3 is built from 16 residues. Germline V gene lookup returns CDR1 SGHRS and CDR2 YFSETQ. Germline trimming cut 2 bases from V and 2 bases from J; bases unmatched to any gene: 8. The sequenced sample consisted of peripheral blood. The rearrangement links TRBV5-1 to TRBJ2-5, with 8 bases matching TRBD2. This clonotype originated in a woman aged 45 to 65 with acute or convalescent COVID-19. Here the CDR3 reads CASSFQIIAGQETQYF. The DNA of the CDR3 is TGCGCCAGCAGCTTCCAGATCATAGCGGGGCAAGAGACCCAGTACTTC.